Each of the 2 T cell receptor beta chains below was sequenced from the same sample in a study of blood T cell repertoires in COVID-19. Profiling relied on immunoSEQ multiplex PCR, and the TCRdb table lists in-frame clones only, not all of them. The sample has some 150,000 clones, over 80% seen once. The sample consisted of peripheral blood. The receptors stem from a man in his forties or fifties with active COVID-19.

This CDR3 is CASSPTPSGGKFF. The CDR3 DNA reads as TGTGCCAGCAGCCCGACCCCTAGCGGGGGGAAGTTCTTC. The rearrangement joins TRBV7-3 to TRBJ2-1, with 11 nucleotides matching TRBD2. With 5 bases clipped from V and 14 bases from J, the junction kept 8 bases outside the gene matches. The CDR3 covers 13 residues. CDR1 SGHTA and CDR2 FQGTGA come from the germline V gene.

This clone showed up just a few times. The rearrangement links TRBV3-1 (or the pseudogene TRBV3-2) to TRBJ2-1; 12 bases agree with TRBD2. V gave up 6 bases and J gave up 13 bases; unmatched junction bases: 13. Germline V gene lookup returns CDR1 LGHDT and CDR2 YNNKEL (reference sequence). This CDR3 comprises 15 residues. In DNA form, the CDR3 reads TGTGCCAGCAGTCCCCCGACTAGCGGGAGACCCGGCCAGTTCTTC. Protein product: CASSPPTSGRPGQFF.